This passage covers 20 T cell receptor beta chains from one sample sequenced in a study of blood T cells in healthy people across ages. Primed by a sample-barcoded 5' primer and a J-beta primer mix, a second PCR proceeded for about 6 to 12 cycles. TCRdb re-analysed the 5' RACE reads in MiXCR, keeping a single row per CDR3 protein. The table includes roughly 2 million distinct CDR3 sequences, just under 50% detected once. The sequencing input was blood. The receptors stem from a woman between 40 and 50 years old in good health.

The chain links TRBV20-1 to TRBJ2-2, with D possibly matching TRBD1 (5 bases). This CDR3 is 14 amino acids long. V shed 0 bases and J shed 5 bases, with 10 bases lying between them. Germline V lookup: CDR1 DFQATT, CDR2 SNEGSKA (reference sequence). CDR3 coding DNA: TGCAGTGCTAGAGATGGGGCTCGGACCGGGGAGCTGTTTTTT. This encodes CSARDGARTGELFF.

Points on this clonotype: A read error may explain this, as a much larger clone is one base away. The chain links TRBV6-2 or TRBV6-3 to TRBJ1-1; D unclear. V dropped 4 bases and J dropped 1 base, with 1 base sitting between them. The germline V gene has CDR1 MNHEY and CDR2 SVGEGT. The length of the CDR3 is 11 residues. The CDR3 nucleotides are TGTGCCAGCAGTTGGAACACTGAAGCTTTCTTT. This gives the protein CASSWNTEAFF.

The chain combines TRBV24-1 with TRBJ2-5, with D unresolved. The CDR3 totals 16 residues. Between the trimmed V and J ends, which lost 1 base and 1 base, there was a span of 12 bases. The germline V gene encodes CDR1 KGHDR and CDR2 SFDVKD. The CDR3: CATSDLGEFGQETQYF. The CDR3 DNA reads as TGTGCCACCAGTGATTTAGGAGAGTTTGGCCAAGAGACCCAGTACTTC.

In its sample, this clonotype was seen a few times. This rearrangement joins TRBV25-1 to TRBJ2-1, with 9 bases that match TRBD1. This CDR3 has 15 amino acids. V was pared by 7 bases and J by 3 bases, with 7 bases of the junction left unmatched. Per germline, CDR1 MGHDK and CDR2 SYGVNS. Written as DNA, the CDR3 is TGTGCCAGCACCGAGGGGACAGGGAACTACAATGAGCAGTTCTTC. Encoded protein: CASTEGTGNYNEQFF.

This clonotype was seen a few times. The CDR3 DNA is TGCAGTGCTAGATTCCGGGGGGACAAAGAGACCCAGTACTTC. Residues: CSARFRGDKETQYF. The chain recombines TRBV20-1 with TRBJ2-5; D may be TRBD2 (7 bases). Germline values: CDR1 DFQATT, CDR2 SNEGSKA (reference sequence). V was cut by 2 bases and J by 3 bases, with 13 bases left in between. The CDR3 has 14 amino acids.

This clonotype has more than one count but fewer than ten. The chain carries TRBV6-5 and TRBJ2-7; 8 nucleotides match TRBD1. Germline V lookup: CDR1 MNHEY, CDR2 SVGAGI. The V segment lost 4 bases and the J segment 12 bases; nucleotides outside the gene matches: 5. This CDR3 is 11 amino acids long. The CDR3: CASSLGQVTYF. CDR3 DNA: TGTGCCAGCAGTTTGGGACAGGTGACGTACTTC.

This clonotype turned up a few times. The chain is built from TRBV7-8 and TRBJ1-5, with D possibly matching TRBD1 (5 bases). Germline CDR1 and CDR2: SGHVS and FQNEAQ. V lost 5 bases and J lost 0, with 17 bases in between. The CDR3 totals 17 residues. The CDR3 protein is CASSQERDLGSNQPQHF. CDR3 nucleotides: TGTGCCAGCAGCCAGGAGAGGGACCTGGGTAGCAATCAGCCCCAGCATTTT.

The rearrangement uses TRBV27 and TRBJ2-4; 12 bases fit TRBD2. The DNA end is more similar to TRBJ2-7, so the J call may be wrong. Germline V gives CDR1 MNHEY, CDR2 SMNVEV (reference sequence). The CDR3 extends over 15 amino acids. This CDR3 is CASSPLTSGRYEQYF. In DNA, the CDR3 is TGTGCCAGCAGTCCTTTAACTAGCGGGAGGTACGAGCAGTACTTC.

The chain employs TRBV7-9 and TRBJ2-7, with unresolved D. Germline V gene lookup returns CDR1 SEHNR and CDR2 FQNEAQ (reference sequence). V lost 7 bases to trimming and J lost 4 bases, with 17 bases between them. CDR3 length equals 14 residues. The CDR3 DNA reads TGTGCCAGCACCCACGAAGGCGGTCCATACGAGCAGTACTTC. As protein: CASTHEGGPYEQYF.

V is TRBV12-3 or TRBV12-4 and J is TRBJ1-2; 7 bases are shared with TRBD1. After removal of 6 bases from V and 1 base from J, the junction contained 14 bases not matched to a gene. The CDR3 covers 17 residues. CDR3 amino acids: CASRGSGGQVVNYGYTF. CDR3 nucleotides: TGTGCCAGCAGGGGATCAGGAGGACAGGTAGTTAACTATGGCTACACCTTC.

This clonotype turned up a few times. The chain is built from TRBV5-1 and TRBJ2-7; the D gene could be TRBD1 or TRBD2 (6 bases each). CDR3 length: 15 amino acids. Trimming pared 1 base from V and 6 bases from J, leaving 17 bases between. In germline, CDR1 is SGHRS, CDR2 YFSETQ. CDR3 in amino acids: CASSLWGAREREQYF. CDR3 DNA: TGCGCCAGCAGCTTGTGGGGGGCGAGAGAGCGCGAGCAGTACTTC.

This clonotype was counted a few times. V and J are TRBV28 and TRBJ1-5; 7 bases are shared with TRBD1. Germline V gene sequence: CDR1 MDHEN, CDR2 SYDVKM. The CDR3 spans 15 residues. V shed 8 bases, J shed 4 bases, and the junction held 11 bases outside the gene matches. The CDR3 DNA is TGTGCCAGCTCAGGTCGGGACAGCTTAAATCAGCCCCAGCATTTT. Translated, it gives CASSGRDSLNQPQHF.

The chain has TRBV4-3 and TRBJ1-2; a possible D gene is TRBD1 (6 bases). CDR3 length: 16 residues. V shed 0 bases and J shed 4 bases, with 15 bases lying between them. Germline-derived CDR1 and CDR2 are LGHNA and YSLEER. CDR3 region: CASSQELRGLSYGYTF. CDR3 nucleotide sequence: TGCGCCAGCAGCCAAGAGTTACGGGGGCTGAGCTATGGCTACACCTTC.

This clonotype was picked up a small number of times. The V and J genes are TRBV24-1 and TRBJ2-1; D remains ambiguous. The V and J ends lost 8 bases and 4 bases respectively, with 11 bases between them. Looked up from germline, CDR1 is KGHDR and CDR2 is SFDVKD. The CDR3 is made up of 13 amino acids. The CDR3 here is CATNRVGYNEQFF. The CDR3 DNA reads as TGTGCCACCAACCGGGTTGGATACAATGAGCAGTTCTTC.

This clonotype was observed a few times. The chain links TRBV12-3 or TRBV12-4 to TRBJ2-7; TRBD1 aligns across 9 bases. The J segment lost 4 bases and the V segment lost 6 bases, leaving 10 bases of the junction unmatched. The CDR3 spans 15 residues. Written as DNA, the CDR3 is TGTGCCAGCAGCAGTAGGGACAGGGCCGTATACGAGCAGTACTTC. This translates into CASSSRDRAVYEQYF.

CDR3 amino acids: CATTQNSGALETQYF. Here the CDR3 DNA reads TGTGCCACCACTCAAAACAGCGGGGCTTTAGAAACGCAGTATTTT. V gene TRBV15 combines with J gene TRBJ2-3; TRBD2 agrees at 7 bases. This CDR3 contains 15 residues. After removal of 7 bases from V and 9 bases from J, the junction contained 16 bases not matched to a gene. Germline assignment: CDR1 LNHNV and CDR2 YYDKDF (reference sequence).

V gene TRBV7-2 combines with J gene TRBJ2-3, with D maybe TRBD1 (5 bases). The length of the CDR3 is 15 residues. Germline V gives CDR1 SGHTA, CDR2 FQGNSA. V gave up 5 bases and J gave up 3 bases, with 15 bases separating them. The CDR3 sequence: CASSIEGADTDTQYF. CDR3 in DNA: TGTGCCAGCAGCATAGAAGGGGCCGATACAGATACGCAGTATTTT.

The chain recombines TRBV12-3 or TRBV12-4 with TRBJ2-4; D is uncertain. The end of the DNA fits TRBJ2-7 better, so the J call may be wrong. There are 13 residues in the CDR3. The CDR3 coding sequence is TGTGCCAGCAGTTTAGGGCTCAAGGGCGAGCAGTACTTC. Protein: CASSLGLKGEQYF.

CDR3 region: CASSYEGGVAYEQYF. CDR3 nucleotide sequence: TGTGCCAGCAGTTACGAGGGAGGGGTAGCCTACGAGCAGTACTTC. The V and J genes are TRBV6-5 and TRBJ2-7, with 7 positions matching TRBD2. Germline values: CDR1 MNHEY, CDR2 SVGAGI. The CDR3 has 15 amino acids. Trimming removed 2 bases from V and 2 bases from J; junction bases left unmatched: 6.

The gene calls are TRBV7-8 and TRBJ2-7; D may be TRBD2 (7 bases). V lost 3 bases to trimming and J lost 3 bases, with 12 bases between them. The germline gives CDR1 SGHVS, CDR2 FQNEAQ. The CDR3 sequence is 14 residues long. The CDR3 spells CASSFGGADYEQYF. The CDR3 DNA reads as TGTGCCAGCAGCTTTGGGGGGGCGGACTACGAGCAGTACTTC. Using reference TRBV7-8 and TRBJ2-7 for the parts outside the CDR3, the full variable domain is GAGVSQSPRYKVAKRGQDVALRCDPISGHVSLFWYQQALGQGPEFLTYFQNEAQLDKSGLPSDRFFAERPEGSVSTLKIQRTQQEDSAVYLCASSFGGADYEQYFGPGTRLTVT.